This TCR beta chain came from a study of PD-1 blockade in classical Hodgkin lymphoma (TCRdb year 2020). For context, the study as a whole: Nivolumab dosing was 3 mg/kg intravenously every 2 weeks, continuing until either disease progression or unacceptable toxicity. To define a peripheral blood immune signature of response to PD-1 blockade in classical Hodgkin lymphoma, the study combined TCR beta sequencing with CyTOF. Study-wide conclusions, independent of this receptor: Lower diversity was seen in patients whose nivolumab began less than 1 year after ASCT, and these patients were left out of later analyses so that immune reconstitution would not confound the results. CD4+ but not CD8+ TCR diversity rose significantly by C4D1 (p=0.0027 vs p=0.16), most apparent in complete responders (p=0.02). Baseline diversity similar to that of newly diagnosed patients was observed in trial patients achieving complete response, whereas significantly lower diversity was observed in partial responders and progressors. The study covered only a single clinical trial cohort, and the causes of the repertoire differences, possibly disease activity or prior therapy, were still not defined. Baseline TCR diversity was reported to be lower in newly diagnosed patients than in healthy donors and to be lower still in relapsed/refractory patients.

Notes on this clone: Its target antigen remains unknown. No base quality information exists; no much larger clone differs at one position.

Genomic DNA was isolated using the Qiagen DNeasy kit from unsorted PBMCs as well as from negatively selected CD4+ and CD8+ fractions. TCR beta CDR3 regions were amplified by immunoSEQ multiplex PCR using primers annealing to V and J segments. Amplification bias was minimized using a synthetic immune receptor repertoire, and residual bias was removed computationally after sequencing. As for the original processing: Custom Python scripts were used to quantify repertoire diversity as the Shannon entropy index. Unsorted, CD4+ and CD8+ repertoires were analyzed separately, except for combined analyses in which CD4+ and CD8+ sequences were merged in silico. A clone counted as expanded when the clone's frequency after treatment rose at least 2-fold relative to C1D1, and clones undetected at baseline were given a pseudocount of 0.5. Clones with 0 or 1 copy at C1D1 were classified as singleton clones, and clones with 2 or more copies were classified as non-singleton clones. Clones expanded in unsorted samples were annotated as CD4+, CD8+ or unknown by matching protein sequences in sorted samples from the same patient. Wilcoxon tests on paired samples were used to test diversity changes from C1D1 to C4D1. TCRdb mirrors the immuneACCESS table, restricted to in-frame sequences. Some clones are absent from its copies; in checked studies, under half trace to an unresolved V gene, and the reason for the others is unknown. The D gene and trimming were derived from the DNA, and the V and J assignments and clone size from that table. Within this sample are 24,000 or so clones, with roughly 78% of them counted one time only. About a sixth of the sample is in the top ten clones.

The CDR3 sequence holds 19 residues, the cysteine and phenylalanine included. Only CDR3 DNA remains: 57 bases, in frame from the first base. The time point label, as the study defines it: cycle 2 day 1 (C2D1) of nivolumab. Relapse after autologous stem cell transplantation had occurred in all trial patients, and cohorts A, B and C were distinguished by prior brentuximab vedotin exposure. The trial cohort comprised some 60 patients with relapsed/refractory classical Hodgkin lymphoma whose best overall responses were complete response, partial response or progressive disease. Single-agent nivolumab was administered to trial patients in the multi-cohort phase II CheckMate 205 trial. An independent review committee assessed best overall response by applying the 2007 International Working Group response criteria. Trial PBMCs were obtained immediately prior to nivolumab initiation (C1D1) and on therapy at cycle 2 day 1 and cycle 4 day 1. Peripheral blood was collected in 8 mL Vacutainer Cell Preparation Tubes, from which PBMCs were isolated by centrifugation and then cryopreserved.

Here the sequenced sample was peripheral blood mononuclear cells (PBMCs), taken before the second cycle of nivolumab. The receptor was isolated from a human donor with classical Hodgkin lymphoma. The sequence links TRBV12-2 to TRBJ2-1; the table's D gene call, TRBD2, was not cross checked with the DNA. TRBV12-2 has pseudogene status. The sequenced DNA: TGTGCAAGTCGCTTTAACCTAGCGGACCTTACCCCCGCGGATAATGAGCAGTTCTTC. Its protein reads: CASRFNLADLTPADNEQFF.